These 7 T cell receptor beta chains came from one sample sequenced in a study of OX40 agonist ivuxolimab in advanced cancers. Profiling relied on immunoSEQ multiplex PCR, and the TCRdb table lists in-frame clones only, not all of them. The data show approximately 60,000 clones, 84% seen once. Sequenced material: CD4+ or CD8+ T cells sorted from blood, taken in a trial of the OX40 agonist ivuxolimab. Receptors were obtained from an adult with an advanced solid tumor such as melanoma, head and neck, liver or kidney cancer.

This clone appeared once. This rearrangement joins TRBV11-3 to TRBJ2-7; TRBD1 agrees at 8 bases. Trimming removed 4 bases from V and 3 bases from J; junction bases left unmatched: 2. Germline V gene lookup returns CDR1 SGHNT and CDR2 YENEEA. The CDR3 has 13 residues. In DNA, the CDR3 is TGTGCCAGCAGCTCAGGACAGGGCTACGAGCAGTACTTC. It encodes CASSSGQGYEQYF.

A note on this clone: The same CDR3 is also encoded by other DNA sequences in this sample. The V gene is TRBV5-1, the J gene TRBJ1-2, with TRBD1 identical over 10 bases. CDR3 length equals 13 residues. The J segment lost 6 bases and the V segment lost 4 bases, leaving 3 bases of the junction unmatched. Per germline, CDR1 SGHRS and CDR2 YFSETQ. The CDR3 protein is CASSLGQGDGYTF. CDR3 nucleotides: TGCGCCAGCAGCCTCGGACAGGGGGATGGCTACACCTTC.

The chain has TRBV7-3 and TRBJ1-2, with D possibly being TRBD1 (6 bases). The CDR3 covers 15 residues. Trimming removed 3 bases from V and 4 bases from J, with 15 bases in between. Germline V gene sequence: CDR1 SGHTA, CDR2 FQGTGA. In nucleotides, the CDR3 is TGTGCCAGCAGCTTCGCGGGGGCTCCTGGCTATGGCTACACCTTC. Its protein is CASSFAGAPGYGYTF. Complete variable domain (other parts from reference TRBV7-3 and TRBJ1-2): GAGVSQTPSNKVTEKGKYVELRCDPISGHTALYWYRQSLGQGPEFLIYFQGTGAADDSGLPNDRFFAVRPEGSVSTLKIQRTERGDSAVYLCASSFAGAPGYGYTFGSGTRLTVV.

The chain joins TRBV28 to TRBJ2-2; 13 bases align to TRBD2. The CDR3 covers 19 residues. Germline loops: CDR1 MDHEN, CDR2 SYDVKM. The V segment lost 3 bases and the J segment 1 base; nucleotides outside the gene matches: 8. In nucleotides, the CDR3 is TGTGCCAGCAGTTTTTCTACTAGCGGGGGGGAATTGAACACCGGGGAGCTGTTTTTT. Amino acid sequence: CASSFSTSGGELNTGELFF.

The chain combines TRBV9 with TRBJ1-6; a weak D match, TRBD1 (6 bases). CDR3 size: 15 residues. Trimming removed 0 bases from V and 6 bases from J, with 10 bases in between. Germline V lookup: CDR1 SGDLS, CDR2 YYNGEE. CDR3 region: CASSVEGRGNSPLHF. CDR3 coding DNA: TGTGCCAGCAGCGTAGAGGGCAGGGGTAATTCACCCCTCCACTTT.

V usage is TRBV4-2 and J usage is TRBJ2-3; weak D call: TRBD2 (6 bases). CDR1 and CDR2 from the germline V gene are LGHNA and YNFKEQ. The CDR3 spans 16 residues. The V end lost 4 bases, the J end lost 5 bases, and 19 bases lay between the germline ends. In DNA, the CDR3 is TGTGCCAGCAGCCTTGAGGGTGGGACTGCTGGAGATACGCAGTATTTT. Residues: CASSLEGGTAGDTQYF.

The chain couples TRBV27 to TRBJ2-7; 11 nucleotides line up with TRBD2. J was trimmed by 4 bases and V by 4 bases; bases with no gene match: 6. This CDR3 is built from 15 residues. CDR1 is MNHEY, CDR2 SMNVEV, per germline (reference sequence). The CDR3 DNA sequence: TGTGCCAGCAGTTCCTCGGGACTAGCGGAATACGAGCAGTACTTC. Amino acid sequence: CASSSSGLAEYEQYF.